The clone carrying this T cell receptor beta chain appeared once. This sample stems from a study of blood T cell repertoires in COVID-19. Some clones are missing from TCRdb's copy, which holds only in-frame ones; the method was immunoSEQ multiplex PCR. The data contain hundreds of thousands of clones, 85% to 90% of them seen just once; the ten biggest clones take up 0.9% to 1.1%. This TCR was recovered from a young man who had recovered from COVID-19. The specimen was PBMCs or T cells enriched from blood (not recorded which).

CDR3 residues: CASSGDIGNTIYF. CDR3 DNA sequence: TGTGCCAGTAGTGGGGACATTGGAAACACCATATATTTT. This sequence joins TRBV19 and TRBJ1-3, with a tentative D call TRBD1 (6 bases). V lost 5 bases to trimming and J lost 3 bases, with 8 bases between them. In germline, CDR1 is LNHDA, CDR2 SQIVND (reference sequence). This CDR3 contains 13 residues.